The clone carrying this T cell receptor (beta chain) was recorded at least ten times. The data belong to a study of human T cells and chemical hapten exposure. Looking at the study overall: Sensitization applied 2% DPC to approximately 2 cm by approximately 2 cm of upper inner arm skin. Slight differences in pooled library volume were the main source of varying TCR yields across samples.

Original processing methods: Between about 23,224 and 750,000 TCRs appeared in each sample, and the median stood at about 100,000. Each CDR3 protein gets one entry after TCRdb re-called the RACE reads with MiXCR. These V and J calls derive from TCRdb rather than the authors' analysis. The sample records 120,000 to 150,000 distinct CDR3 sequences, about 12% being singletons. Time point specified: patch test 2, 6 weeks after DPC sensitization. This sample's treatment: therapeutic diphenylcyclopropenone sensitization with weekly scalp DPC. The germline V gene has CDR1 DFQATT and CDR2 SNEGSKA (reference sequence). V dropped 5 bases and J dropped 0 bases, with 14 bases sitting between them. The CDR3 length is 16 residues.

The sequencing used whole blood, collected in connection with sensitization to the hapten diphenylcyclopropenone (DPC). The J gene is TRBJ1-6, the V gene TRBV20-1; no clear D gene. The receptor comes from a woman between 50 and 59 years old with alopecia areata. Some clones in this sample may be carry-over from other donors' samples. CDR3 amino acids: CSASDRLASYNSPLHF. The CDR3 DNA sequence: TGCAGTGCTTCTGACCGACTTGCCTCCTATAATTCACCCCTCCACTTT.